What follows are 29 T cell receptor beta chains derived from one specimen sequenced in a study of chemoradiotherapy in HPV16-positive cancers. Sequencing was performed with immunoSEQ multiplex PCR; in TCRdb, only in-frame clones are kept and a portion is missing. This table holds around 10,000 clones, roughly 78% found once. Sampling was done from a patient who underwent chemoradiotherapy. The receptor source for this set is a human donor with HPV-associated anogenital cancer.

This chain links TRBV4-1 with TRBJ1-1, with D possibly TRBD1 on 6 matching bases. The CDR3 runs 14 residues. Germline V gives CDR1 MGHRA, CDR2 YSYEKL. Between the trimmed V and J ends, which lost 7 bases and 1 base, there was a span of 13 bases. The CDR3 sequence is CASNSRTENTEAFF. For the CDR3, the DNA is TGCGCCAGCAACTCCCGGACAGAGAACACTGAAGCTTTCTTT.

The V and J genes are TRBV30 and TRBJ2-1; tentative D call: TRBD2 (5 bases). Per the germline V gene, CDR1 is GTSNPN and CDR2 is SVGIG (reference sequence). The CDR3 extends over 12 amino acids. Between the trimmed V and J ends, which lost 3 bases and 7 bases, there was a span of 10 bases. For the CDR3, the DNA is TGTGCCTGGAGGGCCCTAGCTAATGAGCAGTTCTTC. Encoded protein: CAWRALANEQFF.

This rearrangement joins TRBV7-9 to TRBJ2-7; 7 nucleotides match TRBD1. The CDR3 totals 14 residues. Germline CDR1 is SEHNR and CDR2 is FQNEAQ (reference sequence). The junction had 4 bases not matched to a gene; V was cut back by 5 bases and J by 0 bases. The CDR3 nucleotides are TGTGCCAGCAGCCCGTCAGGGGGCTCCTACGAGCAGTACTTC. Amino acids: CASSPSGGSYEQYF.

The chain employs TRBV7-2 and TRBJ2-7, with D possibly being TRBD1 (6 bases). V gave up 1 base and J gave up 4 bases, with 14 bases separating them. CDR1 is SGHTA and CDR2 is FQGNSA in the germline V gene. This CDR3 has 15 residues. CDR3 loop: CASSLETGWGYEQYF. The CDR3 DNA sequence: TGTGCCAGCAGCTTAGAGACAGGTTGGGGATACGAGCAGTACTTC.

The chain couples TRBV29-1 to TRBJ1-1; D uncertain. V gave up 2 bases and J gave up 5 bases, with 9 bases separating them. There are 12 residues in the CDR3. Germline V CDR1 and CDR2: SQVTM, ANQGSEA. CDR3 nucleotides: TGCAGCGTTGAATCGGCAGAAACTGAAGCTTTCTTT. Amino acid sequence: CSVESAETEAFF.

The chain recombines TRBV11-1 with TRBJ2-1; D perhaps matches TRBD1 (6 bases). This CDR3 is 12 amino acids long. Germline lookup yields CDR1 SGHAT and CDR2 FQDESV (reference sequence). V was shortened by 5 bases and J by 7 bases, with 9 bases between the two germline ends. In DNA form, the CDR3 reads TGTGCCAGCAGCGAAGACAGGAATGAGCAGTTCTTC. It is translated as CASSEDRNEQFF.

The rearrangement joins TRBV4-1 to TRBJ1-1, with D possibly matching TRBD1 (6 bases). Germline V gene sequence: CDR1 MGHRA, CDR2 YSYEKL. V lost 0 bases and J 1 base, leaving 12 bases between the germline ends. The CDR3 runs 16 residues. CDR3: CASSQERGLRNTEAFF. The CDR3 bases are TGCGCCAGCAGCCAAGAGAGGGGGTTGAGGAACACTGAAGCTTTCTTT.

This sequence joins TRBV7-6 and TRBJ2-7, with a possible D match to TRBD2 (7 bases). Looked up from germline, CDR1 is SGHVS and CDR2 is FNYEAQ. The V gene lost 5 bases and the J gene lost 6 bases, with 17 bases spanning the gap. CDR3 length equals 14 residues. The CDR3 reads CASSGRGTRIEQYF. The CDR3 nucleotides are TGTGCCAGCAGCGGGCGGGGGACAAGGATCGAGCAGTACTTC.

The gene calls are TRBV7-2 and TRBJ1-6; a weak D match, TRBD1 (6 bases). Germline CDR1 and CDR2: SGHTA and FQGNSA. V lost 5 bases, J lost 7 bases, and 18 bases lay in between. CDR3 size: 16 residues. The CDR3 region has the DNA TGTGCCAGCAGCCCTATCGGGGGCGGAGGGAATTCACCCCTCCACTTT. Translating gives CASSPIGGGGNSPLHF.

CDR3 sequence: CASRQSGGRNEKLFF. CDR3 in DNA: TGTGCCAGCAGACAATCAGGGGGCCGTAATGAAAAACTGTTTTTT. The rearrangement uses TRBV6-5 and TRBJ1-4; 8 bases match TRBD1. V gave up 6 bases and J gave up 4 bases; unmatched junction bases: 7. The CDR3 has 15 amino acids. The germline gives CDR1 MNHEY, CDR2 SVGAGI.

In its sample, this clone was seen once. As DNA, the CDR3 is TGTGCCAGCAGCTTAGGGGGACAGGCCTACGAGCAGTACTTC. Translated, it gives CASSLGGQAYEQYF. V gene TRBV7-6 combines with J gene TRBJ2-7; TRBD1 matches at 8 bases. This CDR3 contains 14 residues. The trim removed 1 base at V and 2 bases at J, leaving 1 base unmatched. In germline, CDR1 is SGHVS, CDR2 FNYEAQ. Supplemented by reference TRBV7-6 and TRBJ2-7, the full variable domain reads GAGVSQSPRYKVTKRGQDVALRCDPISGHVSLYWYRQALGQGPEFLTYFNYEAQQDKSGLPNDRFSAERPEGSISTLTIQRTEQRDSAMYRCASSLGGQAYEQYFGPGTRLTVT.

CDR3 sequence: CASSQSVGGGLTDTQYF. CDR3 DNA: TGTGCCAGCAGCCAATCGGTAGGCGGGGGATTGACAGATACGCAGTATTTT. This chain connects TRBV16 to TRBJ2-3, with 7 bases fitting TRBD2. Germline assignment: CDR1 KGHSY and CDR2 FQNENV. V gave up 0 bases and J gave up 3 bases; unmatched junction bases: 9. There are 17 residues in the CDR3.

The chain combines TRBV6-5 with TRBJ2-5, with D unresolved. The CDR3 has 15 residues. Germline values: CDR1 MNHEY, CDR2 SVGAGI. Trimming removed 3 bases from V and 1 base from J, with 12 bases in between. The CDR3 protein is CASSYTGVPQETQYF. The CDR3 coding sequence is TGTGCCAGCAGTTATACCGGAGTCCCCCAAGAGACCCAGTACTTC.

The chain is built from TRBV4-2 and TRBJ2-2, with 7 nucleotides matching TRBD2. Germline CDR1 LGHNA, CDR2 YNFKEQ. The CDR3 has 15 residues. The V gene end was trimmed by 0 bases and the J gene end by 7 bases; junction bases not matched to a gene: 5. The CDR3 protein is CASSQDFGGNGELFF. In DNA form, the CDR3 reads TGTGCCAGCAGCCAAGACTTCGGGGGGAACGGGGAGCTGTTTTTT.

The chain joins TRBV19 to TRBJ2-3, with D maybe TRBD1 (5 bases). CDR1 and CDR2 from the germline V gene are LNHDA and SQIVND (reference sequence). This CDR3 comprises 14 residues. V was trimmed by 3 bases and J by 4 bases, leaving 11 bases between them. CDR3 sequence (DNA): TGTGCCAGTAGTATTAGTTGGGGCGCAGATACGCAGTATTTT. Protein product: CASSISWGADTQYF. Complete variable domain (other parts from reference TRBV19 and TRBJ2-3): DGGITQSPKYLFRKEGQNVTLSCEQNLNHDAMYWYRQDPGQGLRLIYYSQIVNDFQKGDIAEGYSVSREKKESFPLTVTSAQKNPTAFYLCASSISWGADTQYFGPGTRLTVL.

This clone has just a few counts. The V and J genes are TRBV27 and TRBJ1-6; D unclear. This CDR3 contains 16 residues. V was cut by 5 bases and J by 0 bases, with 11 bases left in between. Germline V gene sequence: CDR1 MNHEY, CDR2 SMNVEV (reference sequence). CDR3 loop: CASSAPLGSYNSPLHF. CDR3 in DNA: TGTGCCAGCAGTGCCCCGTTGGGCTCCTATAATTCACCCCTCCACTTT.

The V gene is TRBV4-1, the J gene TRBJ1-6; TRBD1 matches 8 bases. This CDR3 region has 16 residues. CDR1 is MGHRA and CDR2 is YSYEKL in the germline V gene. V lost 3 bases and J lost 6; bases outside the gene matches: 7. The CDR3 spells CASSHGQGMGNSPLHF. The CDR3 coding sequence is TGCGCCAGCAGCCACGGACAGGGAATGGGTAATTCACCCCTCCACTTT.

This CDR3 is CASSYSVGSLPEAFF. In DNA, the CDR3 is TGTGCCAGCAGTTACTCTGTCGGGAGCCTCCCTGAAGCTTTCTTT. V usage is TRBV6-5 and J usage is TRBJ1-1; the D is unclear. Trimming pared 0 bases from V and 6 bases from J, leaving 14 bases between. The CDR3 totals 15 residues. Germline loops: CDR1 MNHEY, CDR2 SVGAGI.

V is TRBV4-3 and J is TRBJ1-6; 7 nucleotides align to TRBD1. Germline V gives CDR1 LGHNA, CDR2 YSLEER. V dropped 1 base and J dropped 4; count of bases not matched to a gene: 4. The CDR3 consists of 16 residues. In DNA form, the CDR3 reads TGCGCCAGCAGCCAAGGGGGACAGACTTATAATTCACCCCTCCACTTT. This translates into CASSQGGQTYNSPLHF.

This clone has a single count. This chain links TRBV7-2 with TRBJ2-7; 7 bases map to TRBD1. The germline V gene encodes CDR1 SGHTA and CDR2 FQGNSA. J lost 2 bases, V lost 5 bases, and 6 bases had no gene match. CDR3 length equals 14 residues. The CDR3 DNA reads TGTGCCAGCAGCGCGAGGGACAGAACCTACGAGCAGTACTTC. It codes for CASSARDRTYEQYF.

This clone appeared a single time. The rearrangement uses TRBV2 and TRBJ1-2; a possible D gene is TRBD1 (5 bases). CDR1 and CDR2 from the germline V gene are SNHLY and FYNNEI. CDR3 length: 16 residues. Between the trimmed V and J ends, which lost 4 bases and 0 bases, there was a span of 15 bases. DNA for the CDR3: TGTGCCAGCAGTGGGAACCGGGACGCCTCTAACTATGGCTACACCTTC. Its translation: CASSGNRDASNYGYTF.

DNA for the CDR3: TGTGCCAGCAGTTTACCGGGAGTTCGGTATGGCTACACCTTC. It translates to CASSLPGVRYGYTF. The chain has TRBV28 and TRBJ1-2; the D is unclear. The germline CDR1 and CDR2 sequences are MDHEN and SYDVKM. Trimming removed 2 bases from V and 5 bases from J, with 12 bases in between. The CDR3 runs to 14 residues.

The chain joins TRBV7-2 to TRBJ2-5, with D perhaps TRBD1 (6 bases). The germline V gene has CDR1 SGHTA and CDR2 FQGNSA. This CDR3 is built from 14 residues. V was clipped by 6 bases and J by 5 bases, with 16 bases between them. The CDR3 coding sequence is TGTGCCAGCAGACCCGACAGGTCGGTGGAGACCCAGTACTTC. This sequence encodes CASRPDRSVETQYF.

Here the CDR3 DNA reads TGCGCCAGCAGCTTGGTCCCCGGGACAGGGGGGTTTTTGGGTGGCTACACCTTC. This codes for CASSLVPGTGGFLGGYTF. The chain combines TRBV5-1 with TRBJ1-2; TRBD1 matches at 11 bases. This CDR3 is 18 amino acids long. With 0 bases clipped from V and 7 bases from J, the junction kept 14 bases outside the gene matches. Germline CDR1 and CDR2: SGHRS and YFSETQ.

This chain joins TRBV5-6 and TRBJ2-1, with TRBD2 matching over 10 bases. Germline V gene sequence: CDR1 SGHDT, CDR2 YYEEEE. The CDR3 sequence is 15 residues long. V lost 4 bases and J lost 4; bases outside the gene matches: 5. In DNA form, the CDR3 reads TGTGCCAGCAGCCGACTAGCGGGTCTTTACAATGAGCAGTTCTTC. This codes for CASSRLAGLYNEQFF.

This clone was observed a few times. V is TRBV28 and J is TRBJ1-6; TRBD1 aligns across 7 bases. Germline loops: CDR1 MDHEN, CDR2 SYDVKM. CDR3 length: 16 residues. The trim removed 6 bases at V and 6 bases at J, leaving 11 bases unmatched. The CDR3 DNA reads as TGTGCCAGCAGGCCAAATCCGGGACAGCGTAATTCACCCCTCCACTTT. This gives the protein CASRPNPGQRNSPLHF.

This chain uses TRBV13 with TRBJ2-3, with a possible D match to TRBD2 (5 bases). The germline V and J ends were trimmed by 4 bases and 9 bases, with 17 bases remaining between them. The CDR3 is made up of 14 amino acids. CDR1 is PRHDT and CDR2 is FYEKMQ in the germline V gene (reference sequence). CDR3 nucleotides: TGTGCCAGCAGCTCCTCTCTGAGGGTCAGAACGCAGTATTTT. Protein: CASSSSLRVRTQYF.

This clone was seen only a few times. The rearrangement links TRBV4-3 to TRBJ1-1; D ambiguous. This CDR3 contains 15 residues. Germline CDR1 LGHNA, CDR2 YSLEER. V lost 3 bases, J lost 2 bases, and 13 bases lay in between. CDR3 sequence: CASSHTANLNTEAFF. The DNA for the CDR3 is TGCGCCAGCAGCCACACAGCGAACCTAAACACTGAAGCTTTCTTT.

This clone was found a few times. The chain couples TRBV5-1 to TRBJ2-1; TRBD2 agrees at 11 bases. Germline V gene data show CDR1 as SGHRS and CDR2 as YFSETQ. V trimming: 5 bases; J trimming: 8 bases; junction bases outside the gene matches: 6. This CDR3 has 14 residues. This CDR3 reads CASRKLAGDYEQFF. The CDR3 DNA reads TGCGCCAGCAGGAAACTAGCGGGGGACTATGAGCAGTTCTTC.